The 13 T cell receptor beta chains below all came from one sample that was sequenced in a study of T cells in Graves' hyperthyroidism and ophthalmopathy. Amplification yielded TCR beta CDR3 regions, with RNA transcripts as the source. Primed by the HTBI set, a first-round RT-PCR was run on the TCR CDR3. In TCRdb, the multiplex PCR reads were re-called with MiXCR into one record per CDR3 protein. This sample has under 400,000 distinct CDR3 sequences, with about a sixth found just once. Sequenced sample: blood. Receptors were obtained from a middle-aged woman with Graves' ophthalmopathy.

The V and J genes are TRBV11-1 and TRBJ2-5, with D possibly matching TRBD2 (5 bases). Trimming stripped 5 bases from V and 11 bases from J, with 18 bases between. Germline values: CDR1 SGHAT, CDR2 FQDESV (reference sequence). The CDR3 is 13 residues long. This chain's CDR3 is CASSEGYAGEQYF. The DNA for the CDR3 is TGTGCCAGCAGCGAAGGGTACGCCGGGGAGCAGTACTTC.

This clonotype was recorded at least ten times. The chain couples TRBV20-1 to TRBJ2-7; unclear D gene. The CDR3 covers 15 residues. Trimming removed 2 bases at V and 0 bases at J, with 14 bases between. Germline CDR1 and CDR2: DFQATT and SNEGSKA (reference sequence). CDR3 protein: CSARLQSSSSYEQYF. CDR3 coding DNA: TGCAGTGCTAGACTTCAATCATCGAGCTCCTACGAGCAGTACTTC.

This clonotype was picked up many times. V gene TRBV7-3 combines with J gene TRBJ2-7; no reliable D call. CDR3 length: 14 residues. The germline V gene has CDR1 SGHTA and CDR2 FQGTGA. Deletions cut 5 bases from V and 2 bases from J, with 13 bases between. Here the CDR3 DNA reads TGTGCCAGCAGCCCCACCGGGTCACCCTACGAGCAGTACTTC. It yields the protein CASSPTGSPYEQYF. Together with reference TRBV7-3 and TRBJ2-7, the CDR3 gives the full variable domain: GAGVSQTPSNKVTEKGKYVELRCDPISGHTALYWYRQSLGQGPEFLIYFQGTGAADDSGLPNDRFFAVRPEGSVSTLKIQRTERGDSAVYLCASSPTGSPYEQYFGPGTRLTVT.

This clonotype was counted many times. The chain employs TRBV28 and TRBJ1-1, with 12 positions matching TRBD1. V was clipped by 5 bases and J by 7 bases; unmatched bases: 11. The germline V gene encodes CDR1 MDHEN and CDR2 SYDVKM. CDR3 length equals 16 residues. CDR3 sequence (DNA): TGTGCCAGCAGTGGGTCGGGACAGGGGGCTTTGAGTGAAGCTTTCTTT. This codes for CASSGSGQGALSEAFF.

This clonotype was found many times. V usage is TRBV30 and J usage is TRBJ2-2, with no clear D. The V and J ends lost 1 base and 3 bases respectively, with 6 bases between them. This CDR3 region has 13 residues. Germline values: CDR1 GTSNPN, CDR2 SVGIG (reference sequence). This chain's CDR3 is CAWSGLHTGELFF. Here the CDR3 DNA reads TGTGCCTGGAGTGGATTACACACCGGGGAGCTGTTTTTT.

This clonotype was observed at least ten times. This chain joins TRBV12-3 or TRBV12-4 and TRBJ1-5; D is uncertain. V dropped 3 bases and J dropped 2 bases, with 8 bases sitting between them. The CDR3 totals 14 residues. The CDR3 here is CASSFGPRNQPQHF. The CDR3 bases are TGTGCCAGCAGTTTTGGGCCCCGCAATCAGCCCCAGCATTTT.

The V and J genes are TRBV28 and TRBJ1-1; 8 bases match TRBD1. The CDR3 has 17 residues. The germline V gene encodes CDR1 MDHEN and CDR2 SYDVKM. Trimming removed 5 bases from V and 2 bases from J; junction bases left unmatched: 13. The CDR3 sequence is CASSRLSGGGGNTEAFF. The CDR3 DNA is TGTGCCAGCAGTCGTTTGTCAGGGGGCGGTGGTAACACTGAAGCTTTCTTT.

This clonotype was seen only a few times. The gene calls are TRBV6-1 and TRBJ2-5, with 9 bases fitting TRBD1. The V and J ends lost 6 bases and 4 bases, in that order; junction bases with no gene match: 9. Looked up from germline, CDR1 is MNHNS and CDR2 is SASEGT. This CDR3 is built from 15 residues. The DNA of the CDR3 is TGTGCCAGCAGGGGACAGGGCCTTTTCCGAGAGACCCAGTACTTC. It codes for CASRGQGLFRETQYF.

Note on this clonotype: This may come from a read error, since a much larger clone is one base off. The CDR3 region is CASRTSVGVNTIYF. The DNA for the CDR3 is TGTGCCAGCAGAACCTCAGTAGGGGTTAACACCATATATTTT. The chain links TRBV28 to TRBJ1-3, with D possibly being TRBD1 (5 bases). V was pared by 6 bases and J by 7 bases, with 16 bases between. Germline-derived CDR1 and CDR2 are MDHEN and SYDVKM. The CDR3 totals 14 residues.

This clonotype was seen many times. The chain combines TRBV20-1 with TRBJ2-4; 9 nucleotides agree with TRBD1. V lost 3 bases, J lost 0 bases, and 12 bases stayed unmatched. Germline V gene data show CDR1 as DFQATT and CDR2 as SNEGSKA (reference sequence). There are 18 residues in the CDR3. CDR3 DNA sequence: TGCAGTGCTAGGGCCCGGGACAGGGAGGAACTAGCCAAAAACATTCAGTACTTC. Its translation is CSARARDREELAKNIQYF.

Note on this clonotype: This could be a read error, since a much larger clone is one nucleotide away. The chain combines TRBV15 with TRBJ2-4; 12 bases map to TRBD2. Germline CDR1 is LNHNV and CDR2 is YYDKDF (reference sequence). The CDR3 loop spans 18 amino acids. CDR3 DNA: TGTGCCGCCAGCAGAGCCCTAGCGGGAGGGTTAGCCAAAAACATTCAGTACTTC. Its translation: CAASRALAGGLAKNIQYF.

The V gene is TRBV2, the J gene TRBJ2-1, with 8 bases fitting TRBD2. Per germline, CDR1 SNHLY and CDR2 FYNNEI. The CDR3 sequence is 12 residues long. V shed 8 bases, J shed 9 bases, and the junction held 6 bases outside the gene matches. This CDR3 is CASLAGGSEQFF. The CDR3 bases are TGTGCCAGCTTGGCGGGAGGTAGTGAGCAGTTCTTC.

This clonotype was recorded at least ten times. CDR3 nucleotides: TGTGCCAGCAGTTCAGGGGGCATCGGCTACGAGCAGTACTTC. Its translation is CASSSGGIGYEQYF. V and J are TRBV6-6 and TRBJ2-7, with 8 bases lining up with TRBD1. This CDR3 has 14 residues. Germline V lookup: CDR1 MNHNY, CDR2 SVGAGI (reference sequence). Trimming at V came to 4 bases and at J to 3 bases, leaving 5 bases not matched to a gene.